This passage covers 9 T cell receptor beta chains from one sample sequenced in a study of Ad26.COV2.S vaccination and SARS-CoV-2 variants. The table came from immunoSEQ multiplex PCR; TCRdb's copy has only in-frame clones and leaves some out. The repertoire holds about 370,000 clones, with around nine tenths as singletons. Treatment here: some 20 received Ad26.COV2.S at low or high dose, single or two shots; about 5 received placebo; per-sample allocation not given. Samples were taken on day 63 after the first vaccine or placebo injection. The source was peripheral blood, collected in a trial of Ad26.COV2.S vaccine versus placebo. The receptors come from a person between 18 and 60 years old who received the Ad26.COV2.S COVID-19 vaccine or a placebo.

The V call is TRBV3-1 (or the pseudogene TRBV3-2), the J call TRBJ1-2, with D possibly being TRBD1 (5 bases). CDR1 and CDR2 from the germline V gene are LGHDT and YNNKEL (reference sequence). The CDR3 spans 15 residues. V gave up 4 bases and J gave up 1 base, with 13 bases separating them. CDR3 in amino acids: CASSPYGGSNYGYTF. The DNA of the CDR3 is TGTGCCAGCAGCCCATACGGGGGGAGTAACTATGGCTACACCTTC.

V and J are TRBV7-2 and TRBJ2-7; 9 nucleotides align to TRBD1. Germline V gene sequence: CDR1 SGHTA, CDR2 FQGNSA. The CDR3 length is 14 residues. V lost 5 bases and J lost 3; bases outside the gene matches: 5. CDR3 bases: TGTGCCAGCAGCCAGGACAGGGGAGGCTACGAGCAGTACTTC. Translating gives CASSQDRGGYEQYF. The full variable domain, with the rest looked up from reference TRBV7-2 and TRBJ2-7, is GAGVSQSPSNKVTEKGKDVELRCDPISGHTALYWYRQSLGQGLEFLIYFQGNSAPDKSGLPSDRFSAERTGGSVSTLTIQRTQQEDSAVYLCASSQDRGGYEQYFGPGTRLTVT.

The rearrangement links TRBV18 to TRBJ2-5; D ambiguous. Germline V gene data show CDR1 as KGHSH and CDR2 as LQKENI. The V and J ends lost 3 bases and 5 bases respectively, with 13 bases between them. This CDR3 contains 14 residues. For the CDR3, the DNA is TGTGCCAGCTCACCGGGAAGCTTTCCGGAGACCCAGTACTTC. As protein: CASSPGSFPETQYF.

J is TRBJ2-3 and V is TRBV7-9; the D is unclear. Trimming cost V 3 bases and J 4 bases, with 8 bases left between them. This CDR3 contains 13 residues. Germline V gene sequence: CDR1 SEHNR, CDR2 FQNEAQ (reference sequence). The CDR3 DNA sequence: TGTGCCAGCAGCTTTCCCCATTCAGATACGCAGTATTTT. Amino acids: CASSFPHSDTQYF.

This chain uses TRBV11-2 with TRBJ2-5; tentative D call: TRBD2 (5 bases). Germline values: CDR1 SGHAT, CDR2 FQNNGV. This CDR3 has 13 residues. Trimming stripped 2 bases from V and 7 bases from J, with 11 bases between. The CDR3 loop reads CASSLSGGGTQYF. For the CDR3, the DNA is TGTGCCAGCAGCTTAAGCGGAGGAGGGACCCAGTACTTC.

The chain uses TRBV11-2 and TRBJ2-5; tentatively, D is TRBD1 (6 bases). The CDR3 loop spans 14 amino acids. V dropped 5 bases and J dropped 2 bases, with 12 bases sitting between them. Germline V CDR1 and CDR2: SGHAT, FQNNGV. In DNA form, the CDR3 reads TGTGCCAGCAGCAGAGGACAGATTCAAGAGACCCAGTACTTC. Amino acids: CASSRGQIQETQYF.

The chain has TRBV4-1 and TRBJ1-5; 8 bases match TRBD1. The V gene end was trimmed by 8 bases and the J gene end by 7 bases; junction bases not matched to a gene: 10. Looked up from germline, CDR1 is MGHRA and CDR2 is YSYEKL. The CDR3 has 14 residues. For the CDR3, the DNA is TGCGCCAGCGGACAGGGTGGGGGGCACCAGCCCCAGCATTTT. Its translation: CASGQGGGHQPQHF.

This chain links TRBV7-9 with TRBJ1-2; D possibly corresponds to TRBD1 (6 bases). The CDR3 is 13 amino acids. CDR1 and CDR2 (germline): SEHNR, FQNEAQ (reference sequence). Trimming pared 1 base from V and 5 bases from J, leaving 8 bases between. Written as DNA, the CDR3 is TGTGCCAGCAGCTTAGTGACAGGTTATGGCTACACCTTC. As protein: CASSLVTGYGYTF.

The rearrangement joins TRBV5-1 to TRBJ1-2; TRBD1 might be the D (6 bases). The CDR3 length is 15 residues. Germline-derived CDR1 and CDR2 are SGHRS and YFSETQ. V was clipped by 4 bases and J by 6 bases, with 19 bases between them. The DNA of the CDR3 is TGCGCCAGCAGCACTGGACAGACGCGGGGTGATGGCTACACCTTC. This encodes CASSTGQTRGDGYTF.